The TCR beta chain under discussion was sequenced for a study of cytomegalovirus exposure and HLA in healthy donors. It was with 60 Vbeta and 13 Jbeta primers that the PCR ran. Clones were sequenced by immunoSEQ multiplex PCR, and TCRdb holds only the in-frame ones, with some missing. This specimen shows 90,000 to 130,000 clones; the ten leading clones hold 6.8%. Germline trimming cut 6 bases from V and 8 bases from J; bases unmatched to any gene: 13. The germline CDR1 and CDR2 sequences are KGHSH and LQKENI. This CDR3 spans 15 amino acids. The specimen was PBMCs. J is TRBJ2-7 and V is TRBV18; 10 bases line up with TRBD1. The sequence came from a man aged 40-49 years in good health and CMV-seropositive. In DNA, the CDR3 is TGTGCCAGCTCGCCCGGGACAGGGGAATTAATCCAGCAGTACTTC. Encoded protein: CASSPGTGELIQQYF.